One and the same sample provided the 20 T cell receptor beta chains below, sequenced in a study of shared clonotypes between healthy human individuals. Sequencing used immunoSEQ multiplex PCR; TCRdb keeps in-frame clones, though not all of them. The sample records 1.6 million or so clones, less than 99% being singletons. Input material: naive CD4+ T cells sorted from blood. Stated subset: CD45RA+ positively selected. The receptors shown here come from a man aged 25 to 45 in good health.

This rearrangement joins TRBV7-2 to TRBJ1-5; maybe TRBD1 (6 bases). Trimming took 4 bases from V and 3 from J, leaving 13 bases between them. This CDR3 region has 15 residues. Germline V lookup: CDR1 SGHTA, CDR2 FQGNSA. The CDR3 spells CASSYGQSYNQPQHF. As DNA, the CDR3 is TGTGCCAGCAGCTACGGACAGAGCTACAATCAGCCCCAGCATTTT. The full variable domain, rest sourced from reference TRBV7-2 and TRBJ1-5, is GAGVSQSPSNKVTEKGKDVELRCDPISGHTALYWYRQSLGQGLEFLIYFQGNSAPDKSGLPSDRFSAERTGGSVSTLTIQRTQQEDSAVYLCASSYGQSYNQPQHFGDGTRLSIL.

The rearrangement uses TRBV9 and TRBJ2-1, with unresolved D. Germline values: CDR1 SGDLS, CDR2 YYNGEE. The CDR3 totals 13 residues. The V end lost 6 bases, the J end lost 10 bases, and 17 bases lay between the germline ends. CDR3 sequence reads: CASTDRGRDEQFF. In DNA, the CDR3 is TGTGCCAGCACCGATCGTGGGCGTGACGAGCAGTTCTTC.

The chain couples TRBV29-1 to TRBJ2-1, with D possibly TRBD2 on 6 matching bases. The CDR3 extends over 15 amino acids. V lost 4 bases and J lost 4, with 17 bases in between. Per the germline V gene, CDR1 is SQVTM and CDR2 is ANQGSEA. In nucleotides, the CDR3 is TGCAGCGTTGTGCGGGACCTATCCCTATACAATGAGCAGTTCTTC. Translation gives CSVVRDLSLYNEQFF.

This sequence joins TRBV2 and TRBJ1-2; tentative D call: TRBD1 (5 bases). V was cut by 7 bases and J by 2 bases, with 17 bases left in between. CDR1 and CDR2 from the germline V gene are SNHLY and FYNNEI. This CDR3 contains 15 residues. CDR3 in DNA: TGTGCCAGCAAGGCTACAGGCCTCCCAAACTATGGCTACACCTTC. Translated: CASKATGLPNYGYTF.

This clone showed up just once. V and J are TRBV7-2 and TRBJ2-1; 9 positions agree with TRBD2. Germline trimming cut 5 bases from V and 7 bases from J; bases unmatched to any gene: 12. Germline V gene data show CDR1 as SGHTA and CDR2 as FQGNSA. The CDR3 spans 16 residues. The CDR3 reads CASSPKAGGLPNEQFF. The CDR3 coding sequence is TGTGCCAGCAGCCCGAAAGCGGGAGGCCTTCCGAATGAGCAGTTCTTC.

The chain employs TRBV5-1 and TRBJ2-1, with D hard to call. V gave up 4 bases and J gave up 7 bases, with 9 bases separating them. CDR3 size: 12 residues. The germline CDR1 and CDR2 sequences are SGHRS and YFSETQ. CDR3 in amino acids: CASSHVGNEQFF. The CDR3 DNA is TGCGCCAGCAGCCATGTCGGGAATGAGCAGTTCTTC.

This chain joins TRBV30 and TRBJ2-5; 7 nucleotides agree with TRBD1. V lost 1 base, J lost 4 bases, and 6 bases stayed unmatched. Germline-derived CDR1 and CDR2 are GTSNPN and SVGIG (reference sequence). The CDR3 covers 14 residues. CDR3 loop: CAWSEGAWVETQYF. The CDR3 bases are TGTGCCTGGAGTGAGGGGGCATGGGTAGAGACCCAGTACTTC.

The J gene is TRBJ2-7, the V gene TRBV5-1; 14 bases map to TRBD2. Looked up from germline, CDR1 is SGHRS and CDR2 is YFSETQ. The CDR3 extends over 16 amino acids. Trimming removed 4 bases from V and 4 bases from J; junction bases left unmatched: 7. The CDR3 sequence: CASSRGTSGRLYEQYF. The CDR3 DNA follows: TGCGCCAGCAGCCGCGGGACTAGCGGGAGATTGTACGAGCAGTACTTC.

In the case of this clone: A read error may produce the germline difference seen at one junction end. Other DNA sequences in this specimen translate into the identical CDR3. The rearrangement links TRBV11-2 to TRBJ2-2, with D perhaps assigned TRBD1 or TRBD2 (6 bases each). This CDR3 is 14 amino acids long. Germline CDR1 and CDR2: SGHAT and FQNNGV. CDR3: CASSFSGANGELFF. The CDR3 DNA reads TGTGCCAGCAGCTTTTCGGGGGCTAACGGGGAGCTATTTTTT.

This clone was detected once. The rearrangement joins TRBV5-1 to TRBJ2-3; D is ambiguous. The CDR3 contains 14 residues. The ends were cut back, 1 base at V and 2 bases at J, with 8 bases in the middle. The germline gives CDR1 SGHRS, CDR2 YFSETQ. CDR3 loop: CASSLLRTTDTQYF. The CDR3 DNA follows: TGCGCCAGCAGCTTGTTACGAACCACAGATACGCAGTATTTT.

The chain carries TRBV29-1 and TRBJ2-5; D might be TRBD2 (6 bases). Trimming pared 4 bases from V and 4 bases from J, leaving 13 bases between. Germline V gene lookup returns CDR1 SQVTM and CDR2 ANQGSEA. The CDR3 covers 13 residues. The CDR3 DNA reads as TGCAGCGTTGTGGTCGGGGGTTCAGAGACCCAGTACTTC. Translated, it gives CSVVVGGSETQYF.

CDR3 sequence reads: CATSRPPGTNTEAFF. For the CDR3, the DNA is TGTGCCACCAGCAGACCCCCCGGGACGAACACTGAAGCTTTCTTT. This rearrangement joins TRBV15 to TRBJ1-1; the D gene is possibly TRBD1 (5 bases). V lost 2 bases, J lost 1 base, and 11 bases lay in between. The CDR3 totals 15 residues. CDR1 is LNHNV and CDR2 is YYDKDF in the germline V gene (reference sequence).

This chain joins TRBV7-2 and TRBJ2-7, with 10 bases matching TRBD1. The CDR3 spans 14 residues. In germline, CDR1 is SGHTA, CDR2 FQGNSA. The V and J ends lost 4 bases and 5 bases, in that order; junction bases with no gene match: 5. The DNA of the CDR3 is TGTGCCAGCAGCTCCCCGGGACAGGGGAACGAGCAGTACTTC. Translated: CASSSPGQGNEQYF.

The gene calls are TRBV15 and TRBJ2-1; TRBD2 might be the D (7 bases). The CDR3 has 14 amino acids. The ends were cut back, 7 bases at V and 6 bases at J, with 16 bases in the middle. CDR1 and CDR2 from the germline V gene are LNHNV and YYDKDF (reference sequence). The CDR3 bases are TGTGCCACCAAGGTTCATGGGGGGGCCAATGAGCAGTTCTTC. Protein product: CATKVHGGANEQFF.

The chain joins TRBV7-2 to TRBJ1-1, with a tentative D call TRBD1 (5 bases). Germline values: CDR1 SGHTA, CDR2 FQGNSA. Trimming pared 1 base from V and 3 bases from J, leaving 12 bases between. CDR3 length: 15 amino acids. The CDR3 spells CASSLVGRGDTEAFF. In nucleotides, the CDR3 is TGTGCCAGCAGCTTAGTTGGCAGAGGGGACACTGAAGCTTTCTTT. Full variable domain (rest looked up from reference TRBV7-2 and TRBJ1-1): GAGVSQSPSNKVTEKGKDVELRCDPISGHTALYWYRQSLGQGLEFLIYFQGNSAPDKSGLPSDRFSAERTGGSVSTLTIQRTQQEDSAVYLCASSLVGRGDTEAFFGQGTRLTVV.

This chain uses TRBV19 with TRBJ1-2; 7 bases line up with TRBD1. Germline CDR1 is LNHDA and CDR2 is SQIVND (reference sequence). This CDR3 is built from 13 residues. J gave up 4 bases and V 3 bases, and 2 bases lay outside the gene matches. In DNA, the CDR3 is TGTGCCAGTAGTATCGGGACAGTCTATGGCTACACCTTC. Encoded protein: CASSIGTVYGYTF.

The chain joins TRBV5-1 to TRBJ2-6, with TRBD1 identical over 7 bases. CDR1 and CDR2 (germline): SGHRS, YFSETQ. This CDR3 has 18 residues. J gave up 1 base and V 0 bases, and 7 bases lay outside the gene matches. The CDR3 reads CASSLGQGMLSGANVLTF. CDR3 nucleotides: TGCGCCAGCAGCTTGGGACAGGGTATGTTATCTGGGGCCAACGTCCTGACTTTC.

This clone has a single count. The J gene is TRBJ2-7, the V gene TRBV5-6; D may be TRBD2 (6 bases). This CDR3 has 13 residues. V dropped 2 bases and J dropped 3 bases, with 9 bases sitting between them. Germline CDR1 SGHDT, CDR2 YYEEEE. The CDR3 bases are TGTGCCAGCAGCTTCCCCGGGAGCTACGAGCAGTACTTC. It translates to CASSFPGSYEQYF.

In this sample, this clone turned up once. The rearrangement joins TRBV5-1 to TRBJ2-4, with 7 bases identical to TRBD1. Germline CDR1 reads SGHRS; CDR2 reads YFSETQ. V was pared by 4 bases and J by 0 bases, with 10 bases of the junction left unmatched. The CDR3 is 17 amino acids. The CDR3 DNA sequence: TGCGCCAGCAGCACGGTGACAGGGAAGTTAGCCAAAAACATTCAGTACTTC. Its translation is CASSTVTGKLAKNIQYF.

V gene TRBV6-1 combines with J gene TRBJ1-5, with no clear D. Deletions cut 2 bases from V and 2 bases from J, with 10 bases between. CDR3 length: 15 residues. Germline values: CDR1 MNHNS, CDR2 SASEGT. The CDR3 DNA is TGTGCCAGCAGTGAATCGGGGTACGGCAATCAGCCCCAGCATTTT. Its protein product is CASSESGYGNQPQHF.